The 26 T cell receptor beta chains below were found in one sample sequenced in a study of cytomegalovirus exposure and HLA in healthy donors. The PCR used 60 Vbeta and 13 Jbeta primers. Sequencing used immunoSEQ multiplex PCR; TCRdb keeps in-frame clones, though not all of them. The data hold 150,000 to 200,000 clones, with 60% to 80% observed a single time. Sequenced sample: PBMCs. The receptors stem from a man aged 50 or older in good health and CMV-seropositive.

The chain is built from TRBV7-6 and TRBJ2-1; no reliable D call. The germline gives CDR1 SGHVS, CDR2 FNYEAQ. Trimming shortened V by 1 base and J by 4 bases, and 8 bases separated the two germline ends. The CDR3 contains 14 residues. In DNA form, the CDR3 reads TGTGCCAGCAGCTTAGACCTAGGTTACAATGAGCAGTTCTTC. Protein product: CASSLDLGYNEQFF.

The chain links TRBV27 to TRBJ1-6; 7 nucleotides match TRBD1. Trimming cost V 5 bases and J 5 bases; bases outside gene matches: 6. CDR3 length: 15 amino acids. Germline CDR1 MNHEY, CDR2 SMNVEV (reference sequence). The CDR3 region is CASSPGTAHNSPLHF. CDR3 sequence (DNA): TGTGCCAGCAGTCCAGGGACAGCCCATAATTCACCCCTCCACTTT.

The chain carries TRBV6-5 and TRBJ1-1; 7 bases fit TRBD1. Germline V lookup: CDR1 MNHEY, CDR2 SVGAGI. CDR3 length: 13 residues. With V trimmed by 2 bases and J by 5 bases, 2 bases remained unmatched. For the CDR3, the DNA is TGTGCCAGCAGTTACAGGGGGCGGACTGAAGCTTTCTTT. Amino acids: CASSYRGRTEAFF.

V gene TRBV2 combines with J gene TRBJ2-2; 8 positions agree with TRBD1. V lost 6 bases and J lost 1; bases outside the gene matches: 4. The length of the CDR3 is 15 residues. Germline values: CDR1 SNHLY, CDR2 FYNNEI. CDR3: CASRQGARNTGELFF. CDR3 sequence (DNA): TGTGCCAGCAGGCAGGGGGCTAGGAACACCGGGGAGCTGTTTTTT.

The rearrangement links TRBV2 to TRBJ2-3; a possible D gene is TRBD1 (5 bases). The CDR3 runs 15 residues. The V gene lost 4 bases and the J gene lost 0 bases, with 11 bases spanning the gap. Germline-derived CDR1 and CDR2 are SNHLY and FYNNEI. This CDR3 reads CASSGTGASTDTQYF. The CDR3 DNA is TGTGCCAGCAGTGGTACAGGAGCTAGCACAGATACGCAGTATTTT. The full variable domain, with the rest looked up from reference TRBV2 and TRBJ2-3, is EPEVTQTPSHQVTQMGQEVILRCVPISNHLYFYWYRQILGQKVEFLVSFYNNEISEKSEIFDDQFSVERPDGSNFTLKIRSTKLEDSAMYFCASSGTGASTDTQYFGPGTRLTVL.

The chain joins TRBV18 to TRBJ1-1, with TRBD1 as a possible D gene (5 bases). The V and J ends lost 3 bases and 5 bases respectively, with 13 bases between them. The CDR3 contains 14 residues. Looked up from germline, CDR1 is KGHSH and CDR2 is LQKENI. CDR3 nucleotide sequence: TGTGCCAGCTCACCGAATCGGCGGGGGACTGAAGCTTTCTTT. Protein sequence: CASSPNRRGTEAFF.

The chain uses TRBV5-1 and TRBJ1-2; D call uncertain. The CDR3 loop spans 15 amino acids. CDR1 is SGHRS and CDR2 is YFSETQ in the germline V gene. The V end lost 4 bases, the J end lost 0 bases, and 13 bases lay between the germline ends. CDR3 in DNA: TGCGCCAGCAGCCCTGGGGAGCCCGCTAACTATGGCTACACCTTC. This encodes CASSPGEPANYGYTF.

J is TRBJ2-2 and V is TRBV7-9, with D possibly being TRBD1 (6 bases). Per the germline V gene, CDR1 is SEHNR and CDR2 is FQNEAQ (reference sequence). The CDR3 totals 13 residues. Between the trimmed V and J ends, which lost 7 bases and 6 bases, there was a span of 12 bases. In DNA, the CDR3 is TGTGCCAGCAACAGGGATGTTGCCGGGGAGCTGTTTTTT. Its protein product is CASNRDVAGELFF.

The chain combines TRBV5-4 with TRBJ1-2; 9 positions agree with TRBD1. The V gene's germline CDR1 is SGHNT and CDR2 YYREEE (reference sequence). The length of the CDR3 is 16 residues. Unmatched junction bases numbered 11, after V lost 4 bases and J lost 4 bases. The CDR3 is CASSPPGQGRGYGYTF. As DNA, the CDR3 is TGTGCCAGCAGCCCGCCGGGACAGGGTCGGGGCTATGGCTACACCTTC.

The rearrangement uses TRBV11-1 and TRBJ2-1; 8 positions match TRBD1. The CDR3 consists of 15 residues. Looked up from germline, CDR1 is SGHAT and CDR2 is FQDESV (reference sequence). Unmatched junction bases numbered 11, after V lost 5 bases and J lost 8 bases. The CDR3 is CASSQTGDYRDEQFF. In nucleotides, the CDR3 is TGTGCCAGCAGCCAGACAGGGGATTATAGGGATGAGCAGTTCTTC.

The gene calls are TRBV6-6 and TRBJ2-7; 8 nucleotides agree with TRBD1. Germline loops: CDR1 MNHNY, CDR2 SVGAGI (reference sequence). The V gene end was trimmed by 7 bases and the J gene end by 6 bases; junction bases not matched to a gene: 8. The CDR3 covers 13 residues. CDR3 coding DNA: TGTGCCAGCACCGGGACAGGTAACCCCGAGCAGTACTTC. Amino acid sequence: CASTGTGNPEQYF.

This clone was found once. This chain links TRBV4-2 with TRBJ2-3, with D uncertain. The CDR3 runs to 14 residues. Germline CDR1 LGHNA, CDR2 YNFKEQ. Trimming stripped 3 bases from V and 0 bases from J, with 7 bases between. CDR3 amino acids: CASSHGGSTDTQYF. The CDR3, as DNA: TGTGCCAGCAGCCATGGCGGTAGCACAGATACGCAGTATTTT.

CDR3 nucleotides: TGTGCCAGCAGCTTAGTATTCAACTCCCCGGAGTTCTTC. Protein sequence: CASSLVFNSPEFF. The chain links TRBV7-2 to TRBJ2-1; D is uncertain. Germline V gene data show CDR1 as SGHTA and CDR2 as FQGNSA. The CDR3 sequence is 13 residues long. Trimming took off 1 base at V and 14 bases at J, with 15 bases between the two ends. Filled out from reference TRBV7-2 and TRBJ2-1, the complete variable domain reads GAGVSQSPSNKVTEKGKDVELRCDPISGHTALYWYRQSLGQGLEFLIYFQGNSAPDKSGLPSDRFSAERTGGSVSTLTIQRTQQEDSAVYLCASSLVFNSPEFFGPGTRLTVL.

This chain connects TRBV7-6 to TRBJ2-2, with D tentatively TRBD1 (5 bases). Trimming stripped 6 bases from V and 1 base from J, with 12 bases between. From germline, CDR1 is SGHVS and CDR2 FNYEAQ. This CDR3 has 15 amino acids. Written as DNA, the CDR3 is TGTGCCAGCAGTCCGGTGACAGAGAACACCGGGGAGCTGTTTTTT. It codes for CASSPVTENTGELFF.

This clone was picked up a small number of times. CDR3 region: CATSRDVAGTLDGYTF. Here the CDR3 DNA reads TGTGCCACCAGCAGAGATGTGGCGGGGACGTTGGATGGCTACACCTTC. The J gene is TRBJ1-2, the V gene TRBV15; TRBD1 is a possible D gene (5 bases). The CDR3 has 16 amino acids. Trimming took off 0 bases at V and 6 bases at J, with 17 bases between the two ends. Germline assignment: CDR1 LNHNV and CDR2 YYDKDF (reference sequence).

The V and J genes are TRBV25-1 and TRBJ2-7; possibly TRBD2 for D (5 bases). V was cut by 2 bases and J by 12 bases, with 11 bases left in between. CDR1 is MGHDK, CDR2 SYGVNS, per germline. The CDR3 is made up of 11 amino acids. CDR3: CASSEIVTTYV. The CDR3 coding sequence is TGTGCCAGCAGTGAAATTGTGACTACGTACGTC.

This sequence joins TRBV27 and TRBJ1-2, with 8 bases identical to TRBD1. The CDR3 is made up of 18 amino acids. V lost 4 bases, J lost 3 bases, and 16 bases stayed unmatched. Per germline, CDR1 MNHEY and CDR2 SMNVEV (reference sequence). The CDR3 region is CASSSTLPGGARYYGYTF. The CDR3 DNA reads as TGTGCCAGCAGTTCAACGTTACCAGGGGGCGCTCGTTACTATGGCTACACCTTC.

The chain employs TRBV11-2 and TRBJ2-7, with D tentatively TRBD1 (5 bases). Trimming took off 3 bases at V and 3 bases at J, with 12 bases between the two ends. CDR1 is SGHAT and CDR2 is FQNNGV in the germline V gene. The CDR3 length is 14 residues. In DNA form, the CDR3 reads TGTGCCAGCAGCTTTTCGTCAGGGTTCTACGAGCAGTACTTC. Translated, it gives CASSFSSGFYEQYF.

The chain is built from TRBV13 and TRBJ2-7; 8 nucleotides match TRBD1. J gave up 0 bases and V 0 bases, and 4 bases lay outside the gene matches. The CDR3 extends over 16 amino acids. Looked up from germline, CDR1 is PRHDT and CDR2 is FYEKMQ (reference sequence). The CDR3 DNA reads TGTGCCAGCAGCTTAGGGGAGGGGACAGGCTCCTACGAGCAGTACTTC. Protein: CASSLGEGTGSYEQYF.

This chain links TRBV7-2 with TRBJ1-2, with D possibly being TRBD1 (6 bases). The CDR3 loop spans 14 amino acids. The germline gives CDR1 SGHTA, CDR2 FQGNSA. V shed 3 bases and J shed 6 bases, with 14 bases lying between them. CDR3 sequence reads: CASSLNRVKNGYTF. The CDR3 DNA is TGTGCCAGCAGCTTGAACAGGGTAAAGAATGGCTACACCTTC.

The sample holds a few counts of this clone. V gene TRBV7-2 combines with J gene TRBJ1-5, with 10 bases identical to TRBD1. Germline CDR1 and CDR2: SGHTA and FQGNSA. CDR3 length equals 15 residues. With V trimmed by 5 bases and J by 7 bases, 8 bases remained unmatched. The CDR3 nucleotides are TGTGCCAGCAGCCGGGACAGGGGAGAAGGACAGCCCCAGCATTTT. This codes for CASSRDRGEGQPQHF. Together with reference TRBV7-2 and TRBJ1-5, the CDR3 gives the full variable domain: GAGVSQSPSNKVTEKGKDVELRCDPISGHTALYWYRQSLGQGLEFLIYFQGNSAPDKSGLPSDRFSAERTGGSVSTLTIQRTQQEDSAVYLCASSRDRGEGQPQHFGDGTRLSIL.

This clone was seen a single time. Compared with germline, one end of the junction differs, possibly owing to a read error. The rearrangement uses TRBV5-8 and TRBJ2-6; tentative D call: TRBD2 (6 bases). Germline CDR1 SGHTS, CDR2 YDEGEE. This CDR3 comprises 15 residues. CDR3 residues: CASSLGDSGANVQTF. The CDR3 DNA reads TGTGCCAGCAGCTTGGGGGACTCTGGGGCCAACGTCCAGACTTTC.

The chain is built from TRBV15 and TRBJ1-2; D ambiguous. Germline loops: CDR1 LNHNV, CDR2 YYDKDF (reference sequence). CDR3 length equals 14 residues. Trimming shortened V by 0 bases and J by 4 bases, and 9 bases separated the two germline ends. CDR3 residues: CATSRENSRYGYTF. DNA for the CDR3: TGTGCCACCAGCAGAGAAAACAGCCGCTATGGCTACACCTTC.

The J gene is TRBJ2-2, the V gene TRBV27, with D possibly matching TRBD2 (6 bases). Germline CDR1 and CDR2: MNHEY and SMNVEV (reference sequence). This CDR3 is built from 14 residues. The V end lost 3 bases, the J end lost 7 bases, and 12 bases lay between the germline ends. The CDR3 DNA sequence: TGTGCCAGCAGTTTCTCACTAGCCATCGGGGAGCTGTTTTTT. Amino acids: CASSFSLAIGELFF.

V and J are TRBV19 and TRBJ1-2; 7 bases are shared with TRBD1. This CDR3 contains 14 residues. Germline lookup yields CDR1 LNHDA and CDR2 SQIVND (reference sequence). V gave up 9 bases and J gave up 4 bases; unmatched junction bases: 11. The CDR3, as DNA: TGTGCCAGCTGGGCAGGGGGGTCGTTCTATGGCTACACCTTC. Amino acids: CASWAGGSFYGYTF.

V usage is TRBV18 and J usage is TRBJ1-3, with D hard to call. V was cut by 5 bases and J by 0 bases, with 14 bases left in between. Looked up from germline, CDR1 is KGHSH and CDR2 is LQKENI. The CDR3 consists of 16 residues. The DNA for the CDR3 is TGTGCCAGCTCAGCCCGGGGAGTCGACTCTGGAAACACCATATATTTT. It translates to CASSARGVDSGNTIYF.